This TCR beta chain was profiled in a study of OX40 agonist ivuxolimab in advanced cancers. Turning to the study itself: Every 2 weeks, patients received ivuxolimab intravenously, dosed at 0.01 to 10 mg/kg.

Germline assignment: CDR1 LGHNA and CDR2 YNFKEQ. This CDR3 comprises 18 residues. J was trimmed by 5 bases and V by 1 base; bases with no gene match: 11. Sequencing was performed with immunoSEQ multiplex PCR; in TCRdb, only in-frame clones are kept and a portion is missing. This sample yields about 66,000 clones, of which around 83% are seen a single time; 2.5% belongs to the top ten. The timepoints at which blood was sampled were baseline, cycle 4 day 1, and cycle 7 day 1. Sample: CD4+ or CD8+ T cells sorted from blood, taken in a trial of the OX40 agonist ivuxolimab. This chain uses TRBV4-2 with TRBJ2-1; 10 bases fit TRBD2. The TCR sequence derives from an adult with an advanced solid tumor such as melanoma, head and neck, liver or kidney cancer. The CDR3 loop is CASSQGSLTSGYHNEQFF. The CDR3, as DNA: TGTGCCAGCAGCCAAGGGTCCTTGACTAGCGGGTACCACAATGAGCAGTTCTTC.